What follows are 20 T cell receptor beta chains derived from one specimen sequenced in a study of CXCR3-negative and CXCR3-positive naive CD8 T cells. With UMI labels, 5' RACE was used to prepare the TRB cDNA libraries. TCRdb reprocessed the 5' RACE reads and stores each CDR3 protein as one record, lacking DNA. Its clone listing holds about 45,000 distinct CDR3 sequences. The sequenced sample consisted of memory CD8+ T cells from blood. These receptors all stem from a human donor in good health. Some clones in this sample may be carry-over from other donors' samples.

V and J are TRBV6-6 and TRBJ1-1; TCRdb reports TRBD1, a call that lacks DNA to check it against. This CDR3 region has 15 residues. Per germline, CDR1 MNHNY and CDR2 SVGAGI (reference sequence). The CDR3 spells CASLLTGLMNTEAFF.

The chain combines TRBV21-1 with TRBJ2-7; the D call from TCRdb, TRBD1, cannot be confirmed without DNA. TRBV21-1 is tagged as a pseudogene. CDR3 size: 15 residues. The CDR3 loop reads CASSPRDRLGYEQYF.

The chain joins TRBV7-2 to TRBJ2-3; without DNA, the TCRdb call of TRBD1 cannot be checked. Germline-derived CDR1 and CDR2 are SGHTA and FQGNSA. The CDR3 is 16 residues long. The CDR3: CASSKGHQGAADTQYF.

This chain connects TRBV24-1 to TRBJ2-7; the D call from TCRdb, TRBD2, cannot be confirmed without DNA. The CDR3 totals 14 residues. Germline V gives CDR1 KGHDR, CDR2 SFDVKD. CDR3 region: CATSGPGGTYEQYF.

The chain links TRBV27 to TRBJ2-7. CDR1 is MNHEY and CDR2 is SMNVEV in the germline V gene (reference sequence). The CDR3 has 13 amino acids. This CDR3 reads CASSFAGIYEQYF.

The CDR3 region is CSARGLDRGGNEQFF. The gene calls are TRBV20-1 and TRBJ2-1; TCRdb's assignment of TRBD1 cannot be checked, as there is no DNA. This CDR3 has 15 amino acids. CDR1 and CDR2 from the germline V gene are DFQATT and SNEGSKA (reference sequence).

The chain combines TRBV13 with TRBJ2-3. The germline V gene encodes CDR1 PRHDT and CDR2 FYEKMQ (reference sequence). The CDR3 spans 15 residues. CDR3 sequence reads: CASSSGVLGTDTQYF.

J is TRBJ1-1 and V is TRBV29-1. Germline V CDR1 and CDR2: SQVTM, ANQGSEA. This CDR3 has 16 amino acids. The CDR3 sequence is CSVVGRSAGLNTEAFF. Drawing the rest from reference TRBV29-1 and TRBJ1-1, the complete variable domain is SAVISQKPSRDICQRGTSLTIQCQVDSQVTMMFWYRQQPGQSLTLIATANQGSEATYESGFVIDKFPISRPNLTFSTLTVSNMSPEDSSIYLCSVVGRSAGLNTEAFFGQGTRLTVV.

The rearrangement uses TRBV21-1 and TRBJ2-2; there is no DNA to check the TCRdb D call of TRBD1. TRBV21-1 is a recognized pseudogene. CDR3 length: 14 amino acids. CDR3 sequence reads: CASSETVYTGELFF.

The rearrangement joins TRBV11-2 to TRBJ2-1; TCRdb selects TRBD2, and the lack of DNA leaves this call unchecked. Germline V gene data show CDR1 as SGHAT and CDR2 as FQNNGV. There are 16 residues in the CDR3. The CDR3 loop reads CASSSRTAAEHNEQFF.

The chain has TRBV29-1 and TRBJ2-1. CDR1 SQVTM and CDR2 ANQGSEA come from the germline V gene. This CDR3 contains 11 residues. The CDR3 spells CSVMSAGEQFF.

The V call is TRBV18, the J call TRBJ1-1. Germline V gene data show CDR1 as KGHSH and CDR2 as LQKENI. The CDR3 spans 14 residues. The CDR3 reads CASSPLGWGTEAFF.

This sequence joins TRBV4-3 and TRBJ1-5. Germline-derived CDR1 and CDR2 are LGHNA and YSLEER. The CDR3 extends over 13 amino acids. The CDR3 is CASSQDSYQPQHF.

This CDR3 reads CASRPWGQETQYF. The chain joins TRBV21-1 to TRBJ2-5; TCRdb returns TRBD1, unconfirmable since there is no DNA. TRBV21-1 constitutes a pseudogene. This CDR3 has 13 amino acids.

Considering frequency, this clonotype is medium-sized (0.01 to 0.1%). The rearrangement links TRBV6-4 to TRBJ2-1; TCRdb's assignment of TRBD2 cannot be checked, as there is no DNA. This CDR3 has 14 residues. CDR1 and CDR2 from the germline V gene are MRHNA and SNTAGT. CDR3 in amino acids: CASSEAGGYNEQFF.

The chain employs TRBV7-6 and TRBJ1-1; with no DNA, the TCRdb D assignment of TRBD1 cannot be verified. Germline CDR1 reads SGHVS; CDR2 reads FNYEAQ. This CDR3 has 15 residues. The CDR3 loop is CASSFAGQENTEAFF.

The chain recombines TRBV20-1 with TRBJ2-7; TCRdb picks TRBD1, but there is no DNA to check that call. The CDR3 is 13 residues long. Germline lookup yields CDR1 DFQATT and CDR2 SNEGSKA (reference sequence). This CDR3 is CSARGRVDHEQYF.

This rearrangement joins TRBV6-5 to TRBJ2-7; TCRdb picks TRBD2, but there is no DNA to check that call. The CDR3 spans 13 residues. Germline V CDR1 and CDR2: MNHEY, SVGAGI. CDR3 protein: CASSPPAGNEQYF.

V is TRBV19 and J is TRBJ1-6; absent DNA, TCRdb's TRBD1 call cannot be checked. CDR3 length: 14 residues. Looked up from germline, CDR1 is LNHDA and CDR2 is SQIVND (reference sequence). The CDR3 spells CASSPGTDNSPLHF.

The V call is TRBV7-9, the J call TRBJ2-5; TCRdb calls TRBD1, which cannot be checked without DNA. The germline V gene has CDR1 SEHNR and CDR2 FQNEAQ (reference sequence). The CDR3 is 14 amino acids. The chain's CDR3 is CASSLGDGQETQYF.